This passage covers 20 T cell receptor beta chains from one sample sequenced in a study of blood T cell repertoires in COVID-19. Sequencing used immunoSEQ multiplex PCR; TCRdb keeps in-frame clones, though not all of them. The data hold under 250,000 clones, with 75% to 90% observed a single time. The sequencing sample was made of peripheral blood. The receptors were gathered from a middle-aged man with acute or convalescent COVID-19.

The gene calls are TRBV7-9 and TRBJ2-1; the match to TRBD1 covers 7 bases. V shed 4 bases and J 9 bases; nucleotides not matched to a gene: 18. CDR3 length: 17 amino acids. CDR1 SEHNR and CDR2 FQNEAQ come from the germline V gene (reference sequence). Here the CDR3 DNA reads TGTGCCAGCAGCTCCCGGACAGGACTGCCACATTTAAGTGAGCAGTTCTTC. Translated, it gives CASSSRTGLPHLSEQFF.

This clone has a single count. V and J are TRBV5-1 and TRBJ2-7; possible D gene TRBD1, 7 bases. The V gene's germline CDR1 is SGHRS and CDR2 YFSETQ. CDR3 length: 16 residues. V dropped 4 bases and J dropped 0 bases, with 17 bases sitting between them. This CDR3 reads CASSKLRQGGSYEQYF. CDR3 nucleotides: TGCGCCAGCAGCAAACTTAGACAGGGAGGCTCCTACGAGCAGTACTTC.

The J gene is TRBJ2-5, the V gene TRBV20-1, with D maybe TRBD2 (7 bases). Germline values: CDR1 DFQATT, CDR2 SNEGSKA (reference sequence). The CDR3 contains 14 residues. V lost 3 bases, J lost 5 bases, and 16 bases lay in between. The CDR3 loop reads CSASSLARGETQYF. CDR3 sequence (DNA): TGCAGTGCTAGTTCACTAGCGAGGGGGGAGACCCAGTACTTC.

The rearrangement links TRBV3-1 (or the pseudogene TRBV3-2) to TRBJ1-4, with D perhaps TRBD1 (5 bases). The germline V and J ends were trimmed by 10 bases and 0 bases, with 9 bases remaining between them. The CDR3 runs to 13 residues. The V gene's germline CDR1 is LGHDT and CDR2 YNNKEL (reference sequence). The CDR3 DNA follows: TGTGCCACCGGGACTGCAACTAATGAAAAACTGTTTTTT. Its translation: CATGTATNEKLFF.

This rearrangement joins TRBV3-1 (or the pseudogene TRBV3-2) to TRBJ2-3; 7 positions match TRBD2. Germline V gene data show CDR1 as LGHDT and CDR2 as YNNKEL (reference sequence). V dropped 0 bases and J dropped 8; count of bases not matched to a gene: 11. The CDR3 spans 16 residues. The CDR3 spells CASSQDLGAGMSTQYF. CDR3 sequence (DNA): TGTGCCAGCAGCCAAGATCTCGGAGCGGGAATGAGTACGCAGTATTTT.

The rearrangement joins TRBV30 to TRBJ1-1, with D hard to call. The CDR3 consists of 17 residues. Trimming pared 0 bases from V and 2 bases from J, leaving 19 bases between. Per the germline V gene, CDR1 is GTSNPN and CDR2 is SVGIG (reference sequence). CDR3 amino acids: CAWSVETVKGVNTEAFF. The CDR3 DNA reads TGTGCCTGGAGTGTAGAGACGGTGAAGGGAGTAAACACTGAAGCTTTCTTT.

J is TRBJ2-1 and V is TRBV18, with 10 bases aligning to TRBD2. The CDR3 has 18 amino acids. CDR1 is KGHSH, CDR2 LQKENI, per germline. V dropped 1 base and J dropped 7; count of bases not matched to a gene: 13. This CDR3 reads CASSPRTRTSGGANEQFF. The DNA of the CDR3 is TGTGCCAGCTCACCACGGACCCGAACAAGCGGGGGGGCTAATGAGCAGTTCTTC.

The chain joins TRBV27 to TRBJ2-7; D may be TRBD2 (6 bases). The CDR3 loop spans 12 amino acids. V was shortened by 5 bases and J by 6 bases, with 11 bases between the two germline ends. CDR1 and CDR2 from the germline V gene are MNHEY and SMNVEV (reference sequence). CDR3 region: CASSGGTVEQYF. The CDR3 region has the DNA TGTGCCAGCAGTGGGGGGACGGTCGAGCAGTACTTC.

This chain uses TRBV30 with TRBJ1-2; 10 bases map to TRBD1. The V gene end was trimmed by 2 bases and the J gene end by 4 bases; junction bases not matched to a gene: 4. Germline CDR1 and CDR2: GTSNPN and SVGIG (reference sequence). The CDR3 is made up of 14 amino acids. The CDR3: CAWSPWDRGYGYTF. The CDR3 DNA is TGTGCCTGGAGTCCGTGGGACAGGGGCTATGGCTACACCTTC. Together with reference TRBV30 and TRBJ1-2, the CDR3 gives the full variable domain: SQTIHQWPATLVQPVGSPLSLECTVEGTSNPNLYWYRQAAGRGLQLLFYSVGIGQISSEVPQNLSASRPQDRQFILSSKKLLLSDSGFYLCAWSPWDRGYGYTFGSGTRLTVV.

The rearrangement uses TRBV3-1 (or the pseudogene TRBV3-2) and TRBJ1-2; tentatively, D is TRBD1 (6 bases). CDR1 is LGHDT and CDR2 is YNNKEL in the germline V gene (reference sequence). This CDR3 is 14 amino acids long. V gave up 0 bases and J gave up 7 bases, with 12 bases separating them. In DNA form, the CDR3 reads TGTGCCAGCAGCCAAGAGGGGGCATACGGTGGCTACACCTTC. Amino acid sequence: CASSQEGAYGGYTF.

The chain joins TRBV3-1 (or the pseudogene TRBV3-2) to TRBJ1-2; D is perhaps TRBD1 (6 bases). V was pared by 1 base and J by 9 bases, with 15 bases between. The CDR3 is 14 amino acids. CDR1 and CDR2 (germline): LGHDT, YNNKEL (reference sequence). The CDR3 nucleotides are TGTGCCAGCAGCCAAGGCAACAGGGAAACGAGCTACACCTTC. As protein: CASSQGNRETSYTF.

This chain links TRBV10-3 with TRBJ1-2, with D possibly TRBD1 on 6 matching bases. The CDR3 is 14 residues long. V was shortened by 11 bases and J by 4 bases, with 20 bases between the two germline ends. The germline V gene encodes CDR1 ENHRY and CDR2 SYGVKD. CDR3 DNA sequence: TGTGCCCCTCCCTACCAGGGGCGAGGCTATGGCTACACCTTC. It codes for CAPPYQGRGYGYTF.

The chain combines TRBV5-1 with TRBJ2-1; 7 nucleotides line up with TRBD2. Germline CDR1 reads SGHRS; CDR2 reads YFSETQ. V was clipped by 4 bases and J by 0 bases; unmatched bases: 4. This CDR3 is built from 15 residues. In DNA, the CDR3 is TGCGCCAGCAGCGTCGGGGGGAGCTCCTACAATGAGCAGTTCTTC. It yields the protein CASSVGGSSYNEQFF.

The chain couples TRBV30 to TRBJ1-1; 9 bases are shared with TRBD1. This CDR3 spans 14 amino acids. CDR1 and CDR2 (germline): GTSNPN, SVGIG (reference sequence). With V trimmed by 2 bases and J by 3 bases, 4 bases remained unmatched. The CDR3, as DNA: TGTGCCTGGAGTTTCCGGGACAGGGACACTGAAGCTTTCTTT. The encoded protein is CAWSFRDRDTEAFF.

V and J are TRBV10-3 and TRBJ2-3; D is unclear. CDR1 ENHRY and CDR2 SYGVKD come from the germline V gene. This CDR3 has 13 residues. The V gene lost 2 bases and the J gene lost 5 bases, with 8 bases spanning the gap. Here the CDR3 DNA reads TGTGCCATCAGTGAGGGAGTCAGAGATACGCAGTATTTT. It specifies CAISEGVRDTQYF.

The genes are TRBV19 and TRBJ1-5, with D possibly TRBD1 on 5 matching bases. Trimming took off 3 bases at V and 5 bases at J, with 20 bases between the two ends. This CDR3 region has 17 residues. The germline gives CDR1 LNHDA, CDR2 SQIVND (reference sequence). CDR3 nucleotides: TGTGCCAGTAGTATCGGGCCAAGGGGAGGGGATCATCAGCCCCAGCATTTT. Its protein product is CASSIGPRGGDHQPQHF. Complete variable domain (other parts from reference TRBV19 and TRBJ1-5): DGGITQSPKYLFRKEGQNVTLSCEQNLNHDAMYWYRQDPGQGLRLIYYSQIVNDFQKGDIAEGYSVSREKKESFPLTVTSAQKNPTAFYLCASSIGPRGGDHQPQHFGDGTRLSIL.

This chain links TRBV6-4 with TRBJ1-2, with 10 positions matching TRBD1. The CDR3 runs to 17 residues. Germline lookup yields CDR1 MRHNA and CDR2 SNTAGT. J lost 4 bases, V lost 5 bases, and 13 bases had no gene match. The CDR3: CASSLDPGTGATYGYTF. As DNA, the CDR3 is TGTGCCAGCAGTCTTGACCCCGGGACAGGGGCCACCTATGGCTACACCTTC.

The chain's CDR3 is CASRLTRGRYYEQYF. DNA of the CDR3: TGTGCCAGCAGGTTGACAAGGGGGCGGTACTACGAGCAGTACTTC. The V gene is TRBV7-2, the J gene TRBJ2-7; 7 nucleotides match TRBD1. CDR3 length equals 15 residues. V trimming: 6 bases; J trimming: 3 bases; junction bases outside the gene matches: 11. Germline values: CDR1 SGHTA, CDR2 FQGNSA.

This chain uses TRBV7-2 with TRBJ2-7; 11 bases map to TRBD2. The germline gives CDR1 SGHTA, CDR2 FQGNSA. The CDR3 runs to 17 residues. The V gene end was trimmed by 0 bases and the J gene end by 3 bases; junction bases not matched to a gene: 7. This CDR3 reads CASSLAAGSGRGYEQYF. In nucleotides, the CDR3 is TGTGCCAGCAGCTTAGCGGCGGGTAGCGGGAGGGGCTACGAGCAGTACTTC.

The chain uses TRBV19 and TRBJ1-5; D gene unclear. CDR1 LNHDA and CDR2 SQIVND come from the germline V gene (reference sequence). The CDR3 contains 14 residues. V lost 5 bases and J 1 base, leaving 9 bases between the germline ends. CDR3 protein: CASSGGESNQPQHF. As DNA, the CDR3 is TGTGCCAGTAGTGGTGGAGAAAGCAATCAGCCCCAGCATTTT.